These T cell receptor beta chains were read from a single sample in a study of cytomegalovirus exposure and HLA in healthy donors. The protocol was immunoSEQ multiplex PCR, while the TCRdb copy is restricted to in-frame clones and leaves out a portion. Among under 250,000 clones listed, about 81% were seen once. Sample: PBMCs. These receptors were collected from a woman aged 30 to 39 in good health and CMV-seronegative. Both conserved end residues are part of each CDR3. A D gene is named only where the DNA matches it firmly. Not every row has a clone size; where given, it reads once, few, many or a size class.

v_gene	d_gene	j_gene	abundance	CDR3aa	CDR3nt
TRBV7-2	TRBD2	TRBJ2-1	once	CASSSPPPSGGEKFF	TGTGCCAGCAGCTCACCACCCCCTAGCGGTGGGGAGAAGTTCTTC
TRBV9	TRBD1	TRBJ2-2	.	CASRTGGQSTGELFF	TGTGCCAGCAGGACAGGGGGTCAAAGCACCGGGGAGCTGTTTTTT
TRBV10-2	.	TRBJ2-1	few	CASSNLGANEQFF	TGCGCCAGCAGCAATTTAGGGGCCAATGAGCAGTTCTTC
TRBV5-1	TRBD2	TRBJ2-5	.	CASSFIAGGTLGTQYF	TGCGCCAGCAGCTTTATAGCGGGAGGTACTTTGGGGACCCAGTACTTC
TRBV5-4	.	TRBJ2-7	.	CASSQRTGRGLEQYF	TGTGCCAGCAGTCAGAGGACAGGGAGGGGCCTCGAGCAGTACTTC
TRBV21-1	.	TRBJ2-2	.	CASSKALRGADTGELFF	TGTGCCAGCAGCAAAGCGCTTCGGGGGGCGGATACCGGGGAGCTGTTTTTT
TRBV5-6	TRBD1	TRBJ2-4	.	CASSLQGAAKNIQYF	TGTGCCAGCAGCCTCCAGGGGGCGGCCAAAAACATTCAGTACTTC
TRBV7-6	.	TRBJ1-1	.	CASSLMETANTEAFF	TGTGCCAGCAGCTTAATGGAGACAGCGAACACTGAAGCTTTCTTT
TRBV28	TRBD1	TRBJ1-1	few	CASSSSGTANTEAFF	TGTGCCAGCAGTTCATCCGGGACAGCGAACACTGAAGCTTTCTTT
TRBV28	.	TRBJ1-4	.	CASGGGNEKLFF	TGTGCCAGCGGGGGGGGAAATGAAAAACTGTTTTTT
TRBV5-4	.	TRBJ1-1	.	CASSPTGGFMNTEAFF	TGTGCCAGTTCTCCGACGGGGGGCTTTATGAACACTGAAGCTTTCTTT
TRBV28	.	TRBJ1-2	.	CASSRVYGYTF	TGTGCCAGCAGTCGGGTCTATGGCTACACCTTC
TRBV25-1	.	TRBJ1-4	.	CASSDVGAGEKLFF	TGTGCCAGCAGTGACGTGGGGGCTGGTGAAAAACTGTTTTTT
TRBV5-1	.	TRBJ2-3	.	CASSGGQRADTQYF	TGCGCCAGCAGCGGAGGGCAAAGGGCAGATACGCAGTATTTT
TRBV19	TRBD2	TRBJ2-2	.	CASSTGLAGMLFF	TGTGCCAGTAGTACGGGACTAGCGGGTATGCTGTTTTTT
TRBV30	TRBD1	TRBJ2-1	.	CAWSWDRAYNEQFF	TGTGCCTGGAGCTGGGACAGGGCTTACAATGAGCAGTTCTTC
TRBV29-1	TRBD1	TRBJ2-7	.	CSVTGTAQEQYF	TGCAGCGTCACAGGGACAGCACAGGAGCAGTACTTC
TRBV1	.	TRBJ1-5	.	CTSSQDVDCQRARQPQHF	TGCACCAGCAGCCAAGATGTAGATTGCCAGAGGGCACGTCAGCCCCAGCATTTT
TRBV5-4	.	TRBJ1-3	.	CASSPGGGENTIYF	TGTGCCAGCAGCCCGGGGGGCGGGGAAAACACCATATATTTT
TRBV5-4	TRBD1	TRBJ1-1	.	CASSTDRVNTEAFF	TGTGCCAGCAGCACTGACAGGGTGAACACTGAAGCTTTCTTT
TRBV2	TRBD2	TRBJ2-1	.	CASNLGLAGTSHEQFF	TGTGCCAGCAACCTTGGACTAGCGGGTACCTCGCATGAGCAGTTCTTC
TRBV28	.	TRBJ1-2	.	CASSPRSYGYTF	TGTGCCAGCAGTCCTCGGAGCTATGGCTACACCTTC
TRBV18	TRBD1	TRBJ1-6	.	CASSRDRRNSPLHF	TGTGCCAGCTCTCGGGACAGGCGGAATTCACCCCTCCACTTT
TRBV5-1	TRBD2	TRBJ2-3	.	CASSLGSSGNTDTQYF	TGCGCCAGCAGCTTGGGCTCTAGCGGTAATACAGATACGCAGTATTTT
TRBV7-8	TRBD1	TRBJ1-5	.	CASSLSQGRNQPQHF	TGTGCCAGCAGCTTATCACAGGGGAGGAATCAGCCCCAGCATTTT
TRBV30	TRBD2	TRBJ2-3	.	CALESGPSGRVDTQYF	TGTGCCCTGGAGAGTGGGCCTAGCGGGAGGGTAGATACGCAGTATTTT
TRBV30	TRBD1	TRBJ1-3	few	CAWSTDRGGNTIYF	TGTGCCTGGAGTACCGACAGGGGAGGAAACACCATATATTTT
TRBV5-1	.	TRBJ1-1	.	CASSLVYRPNTEAFF	TGCGCCAGCAGCTTGGTGTACAGACCGAACACTGAAGCTTTCTTT
TRBV30	TRBD1	TRBJ1-1	few	CAGDRGLGTEAFF	TGTGCCGGGGACAGGGGGCTTGGCACTGAAGCTTTCTTT